This T cell receptor beta chain derives from a study of early T cells in non-severe SARS-CoV-2 infection. In the study overall: The input, bulk RNA from unsorted whole blood, was sequenced, and chains were unpaired.

Individual cDNA molecules were tagged with unique molecular identifiers. One entry per CDR3 protein results from TCRdb running MiXCR on the 5' RACE reads. This table has about 81,000 distinct CDR3 sequences, 6% to 7% appearing once. This clonotype was detected many times. This TCR was recovered from an adult who was a healthcare worker with PCR-confirmed SARS-CoV-2 infection or an uninfected control (not recorded which). The material sequenced was whole blood.

This CDR3 reads CASNYRGSNQPQHF. CDR3 sequence (DNA): TGTGCCAGCAACTACAGGGGTAGCAATCAGCCCCAGCATTTT. The chain couples TRBV5-6 to TRBJ1-5; 7 bases match TRBD1. The CDR3 length is 14 residues. V lost 6 bases and J lost 0; bases outside the gene matches: 3. Germline V gene lookup returns CDR1 SGHDT and CDR2 YYEEEE.